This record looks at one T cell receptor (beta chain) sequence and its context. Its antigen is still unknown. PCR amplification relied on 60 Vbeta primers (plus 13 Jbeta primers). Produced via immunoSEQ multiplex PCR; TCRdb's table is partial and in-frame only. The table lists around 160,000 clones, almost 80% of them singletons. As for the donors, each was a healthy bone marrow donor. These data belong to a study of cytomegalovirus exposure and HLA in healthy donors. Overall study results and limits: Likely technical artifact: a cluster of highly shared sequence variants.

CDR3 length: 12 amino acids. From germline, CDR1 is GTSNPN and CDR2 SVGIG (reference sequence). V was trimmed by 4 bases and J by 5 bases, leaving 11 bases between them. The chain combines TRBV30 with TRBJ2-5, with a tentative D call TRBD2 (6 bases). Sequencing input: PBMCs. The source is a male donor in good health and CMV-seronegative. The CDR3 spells CAWTGGAETQYF. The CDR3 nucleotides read TGTGCCTGGACGGGCGGGGCGGAGACCCAGTACTTC.